The clone carrying this T cell receptor beta chain occurred a few times. This entry comes from a study of blood T cell repertoires in COVID-19. In the study overall: COVID-19 samples collected from the United States, Italy and Spain covered acute and convalescent phases. Nucleic acid was either cDNA or gDNA, and it came from T cells, B-cell-depleted T cells, or PBMCs.

The CDR3 extends over 15 amino acids. CDR1 SGHTA and CDR2 FQGNSA come from the germline V gene. Trimming cost V 5 bases and J 7 bases; bases outside gene matches: 6. How the authors handled the data: Using reference gene primer amplification, nucleated cell counts were estimated. Libraries were prepared by immunoSEQ multiplex PCR; TCRdb keeps only in-frame clonotypes and omits some of them. That table gives V, J and clone size, and the DNA gave D and trimming. The sample lists about 180,000 clones, about 90% occurring once. V gene TRBV7-2 combines with J gene TRBJ1-6; 9 nucleotides align to TRBD1. The specimen was peripheral blood. The TCR comes from a man aged 65 to 85 with active or convalescent COVID-19. The DNA for the CDR3 is TGTGCCAGCAGCGAGACAGGGGGAAGGAATTCACCCCTCCACTTT. Its protein is CASSETGGRNSPLHF.